One sample yielded the 25 T cell receptor beta chains listed below, sequenced in a study of long-term antiretroviral therapy in people with HIV. It was version v3.0 of the immunoSEQ assay that was run at survey level. Using immunoSEQ multiplex PCR, the repertoire was profiled, and TCRdb retains in-frame clones only, with some absent. The sample lists under 20,000 clones, over 70% occurring once. Material: unsorted PBMCs, obtained roughly 14 months before starting antiretroviral therapy. The receptor source for this set is a man aged 25-45 years with HIV.

This clone was observed a few times. J is TRBJ2-2 and V is TRBV15, with TRBD2 matching over 7 bases. The germline V gene has CDR1 LNHNV and CDR2 YYDKDF (reference sequence). The V segment lost 0 bases and the J segment 1 base; nucleotides outside the gene matches: 2. This CDR3 has 16 residues. The CDR3 protein is CATSREPSGNTGELFF. The CDR3 coding sequence is TGTGCCACCAGCAGAGAACCTAGCGGGAACACCGGGGAGCTGTTTTTT.

The chain employs TRBV6-1 and TRBJ2-7, with D perhaps TRBD2 (5 bases). Trimming removed 1 base at V and 3 bases at J, with 13 bases between. In germline, CDR1 is MNHNS, CDR2 SASEGT. The CDR3 spans 15 residues. The CDR3 DNA is TGTGCCAGCAGTGAAGAAGGACTTTACCGCTACGAGCAGTACTTC. This translates into CASSEEGLYRYEQYF.

This sequence joins TRBV29-1 and TRBJ2-1; possibly TRBD2 for D (6 bases). The CDR3 spans 15 residues. Germline V CDR1 and CDR2: SQVTM, ANQGSEA. Trimming removed 2 bases at V and 4 bases at J, with 15 bases between. CDR3 sequence reads: CSVENMVAVYNEQFF. The CDR3 region has the DNA TGCAGCGTTGAAAATATGGTAGCGGTTTACAATGAGCAGTTCTTC.

The chain links TRBV14 to TRBJ1-2; no firm D call. The CDR3 sequence is 13 residues long. V lost 0 bases and J 4 bases, leaving 6 bases between the germline ends. The germline V gene has CDR1 SGHDN and CDR2 FVKESK. CDR3 in amino acids: CASSQDYSYGYTF. The CDR3 nucleotides are TGTGCCAGCAGCCAAGATTACAGCTATGGCTACACCTTC. Full variable domain (remainder filled in from reference TRBV14 and TRBJ1-2): EAGVTQFPSHSVIEKGQTVTLRCDPISGHDNLYWYRRVMGKEIKFLLHFVKESKQDESGMPNNRFLAERTGGTYSTLKVQPAELEDSGVYFCASSQDYSYGYTFGSGTRLTVV.

The rearrangement uses TRBV4-1 and TRBJ2-2; TRBD1 aligns across 9 bases. J gave up 4 bases and V 0 bases, and 9 bases lay outside the gene matches. CDR1 and CDR2 from the germline V gene are MGHRA and YSYEKL. CDR3 length: 18 residues. The DNA for the CDR3 is TGCGCCAGCAGCCAAGAACTTCCCGGGACAGGGTTCACCGGGGAGCTGTTTTTT. This gives the protein CASSQELPGTGFTGELFF.

The chain uses TRBV5-6 and TRBJ1-5, with D possibly being TRBD1 (5 bases). V was trimmed by 0 bases and J by 5 bases, leaving 6 bases between them. Germline-derived CDR1 and CDR2 are SGHDT and YYEEEE. The CDR3 length is 13 residues. CDR3 residues: CASSLGGYQPQHF. Here the CDR3 DNA reads TGTGCCAGCAGCTTGGGGGGGTATCAGCCCCAGCATTTT. The full variable domain, its missing parts supplied by reference TRBV5-6 and TRBJ1-5, is DAGVTQSPTHLIKTRGQQVTLRCSPKSGHDTVSWYQQALGQGPQFIFQYYEEEERQRGNFPDRFSGHQFPNYSSELNVNALLLGDSALYLCASSLGGYQPQHFGDGTRLSIL.

The chain combines TRBV19 with TRBJ2-2, with no clear D. Germline-derived CDR1 and CDR2 are LNHDA and SQIVND (reference sequence). The CDR3 runs to 14 residues. Trimming removed 5 bases at V and 4 bases at J, with 11 bases between. CDR3 in amino acids: CASSEHTGTGELFF. In DNA, the CDR3 is TGTGCCAGTAGTGAACACACTGGCACCGGGGAGCTGTTTTTT.

A few counts support this clone. The chain recombines TRBV7-9 with TRBJ2-7; 9 bases match TRBD2. J lost 3 bases, V lost 5 bases, and 5 bases had no gene match. The CDR3 sequence is 14 residues long. Germline V lookup: CDR1 SEHNR, CDR2 FQNEAQ (reference sequence). CDR3 DNA: TGTGCCAGCAGCGAGTTTAGCGGGAGCTACGAGCAGTACTTC. It codes for CASSEFSGSYEQYF.

The chain recombines TRBV29-1 with TRBJ2-7; 10 bases are a match to TRBD1. The CDR3 runs 15 residues. CDR1 and CDR2 from the germline V gene are SQVTM and ANQGSEA. The V segment lost 6 bases and the J segment 4 bases; nucleotides outside the gene matches: 12. The CDR3 loop is CSVDTGTGDHYEQYF. As DNA, the CDR3 is TGCAGCGTAGATACCGGGACAGGGGACCATTACGAGCAGTACTTC.

The chain combines TRBV5-1 with TRBJ2-5; D perhaps matches TRBD1 (6 bases). Germline CDR1 is SGHRS and CDR2 is YFSETQ. The CDR3 spans 17 residues. The ends were cut back, 1 base at V and 1 base at J, with 17 bases in the middle. The CDR3 nucleotides read TGCGCCAGCAGCTTGAGGGACACGATGAGATCCCAAGAGACCCAGTACTTC. This gives the protein CASSLRDTMRSQETQYF.

V usage is TRBV5-1 and J usage is TRBJ2-3; the match to TRBD2 covers 12 bases. The V gene end was trimmed by 0 bases and the J gene end by 5 bases; junction bases not matched to a gene: 1. The CDR3 is 15 residues long. The germline V gene has CDR1 SGHRS and CDR2 YFSETQ. CDR3 residues: CASSLGLAGVDTQYF. CDR3 nucleotides: TGCGCCAGCAGCTTGGGACTAGCGGGGGTAGATACGCAGTATTTT.

This chain joins TRBV5-6 and TRBJ2-5; tentative D call: TRBD2 (5 bases). V lost 3 bases, J lost 5 bases, and 17 bases lay in between. The CDR3 is 15 amino acids. Germline loops: CDR1 SGHDT, CDR2 YYEEEE. CDR3 DNA: TGTGCCAGCAGCTCAATCCATAGCGAGGAGGAGACCCAGTACTTC. Its translation is CASSSIHSEEETQYF.

The chain recombines TRBV5-5 with TRBJ2-1; 9 nucleotides line up with TRBD1. The CDR3 runs to 12 residues. V gave up 2 bases and J gave up 16 bases; unmatched junction bases: 7. Germline values: CDR1 SGHKS, CDR2 YYEKEE (reference sequence). This CDR3 is CASSFPGQGQFF. The CDR3 region has the DNA TGTGCCAGCAGCTTCCCGGGACAGGGACAATTCTTC. Filled out from reference TRBV5-5 and TRBJ2-1, the complete variable domain reads DAGVTQSPTHLIKTRGQQVTLRCSPISGHKSVSWYQQVLGQGPQFIFQYYEKEERGRGNFPDRFSARQFPNYSSELNVNALLLGDSALYLCASSFPGQGQFFGPGTRLTVL.

The CDR3 region is CASSLEEQGGQETQYF. The CDR3 DNA follows: TGTGCCAGCAGCCTAGAAGAACAGGGGGGGCAAGAGACCCAGTACTTC. V usage is TRBV4-2 and J usage is TRBJ2-5, with D possibly matching TRBD1 (8 bases). CDR1 and CDR2 from the germline V gene are LGHNA and YNFKEQ. Trimming shortened V by 4 bases and J by 2 bases, and 17 bases separated the two germline ends. The CDR3 totals 16 residues.

The chain recombines TRBV7-9 with TRBJ2-7, with TRBD1 as a possible D gene (6 bases). The CDR3 length is 13 residues. The germline V and J ends were trimmed by 6 bases and 2 bases, with 11 bases remaining between them. The germline CDR1 and CDR2 sequences are SEHNR and FQNEAQ (reference sequence). The CDR3, as DNA: TGTGCCAGCAGTCACAGGACAGCCTACGAGCAGTACTTC. Its protein is CASSHRTAYEQYF.

This sequence joins TRBV11-2 and TRBJ2-7; 10 bases fit TRBD2. There are 17 residues in the CDR3. Germline V lookup: CDR1 SGHAT, CDR2 FQNNGV. The ends lost 3 bases at V and 3 bases at J; junction bases unmatched: 11. CDR3 sequence reads: CASSLGYEREGSYEQYF. The CDR3 DNA reads as TGTGCCAGCAGCTTGGGGTACGAGCGGGAGGGCAGCTACGAGCAGTACTTC.

The genes are TRBV6-5 and TRBJ1-1; D unresolved. The CDR3 runs to 11 residues. V was clipped by 6 bases and J by 1 base, with 3 bases between them. Germline loops: CDR1 MNHEY, CDR2 SVGAGI. The CDR3 nucleotides are TGTGCCAGCAGGGCGAACACTGAAGCTTTCTTT. Translation gives CASRANTEAFF.

V usage is TRBV19 and J usage is TRBJ1-1; no reliable D call. The germline V gene encodes CDR1 LNHDA and CDR2 SQIVND (reference sequence). This CDR3 comprises 14 residues. Deletions cut 5 bases from V and 1 base from J, with 11 bases between. The CDR3 loop reads CASSFRPGNTEAFF. For the CDR3, the DNA is TGTGCCAGTAGTTTCCGACCAGGGAACACTGAAGCTTTCTTT.

The chain joins TRBV6-6 to TRBJ2-7, with 9 bases matching TRBD1. The CDR3 covers 16 residues. With 5 bases clipped from V and 2 bases from J, the junction kept 10 bases outside the gene matches. The germline V gene has CDR1 MNHNY and CDR2 SVGAGI (reference sequence). The CDR3 coding sequence is TGTGCCAGCAGTCGGGTAACCGGGACAGGGCCCTACGAGCAGTACTTC. Translated, it gives CASSRVTGTGPYEQYF.

The rearrangement joins TRBV30 to TRBJ2-3; 8 bases agree with TRBD1. Germline values: CDR1 GTSNPN, CDR2 SVGIG (reference sequence). CDR3 size: 15 residues. The junction had 5 bases not matched to a gene; V was cut back by 0 bases and J by 3 bases. CDR3 sequence reads: CAWSVLNRGTDTQYF. CDR3 nucleotides: TGTGCCTGGAGTGTATTGAACAGGGGGACAGATACGCAGTATTTT.

The rearrangement links TRBV7-8 to TRBJ1-4; no clear D. The CDR3 spans 17 residues. The V end lost 5 bases, the J end lost 3 bases, and 19 bases lay between the germline ends. Germline-derived CDR1 and CDR2 are SGHVS and FQNEAQ. The CDR3 sequence is CASSLGLHGGANEKLFF. In DNA form, the CDR3 reads TGTGCCAGCAGCCTAGGGCTCCACGGTGGAGCTAATGAAAAACTGTTTTTT.

V and J are TRBV6-1 and TRBJ2-5; tentatively, D is TRBD2 (6 bases). The CDR3 has 16 amino acids. Germline V gives CDR1 MNHNS, CDR2 SASEGT. The V end lost 2 bases, the J end lost 2 bases, and 15 bases lay between the germline ends. The CDR3 nucleotides read TGTGCCAGCAGTGAACTGAGCTCCGGGGGACAAGAGACCCAGTACTTC. It is translated as CASSELSSGGQETQYF.

CDR3 in DNA: TGCGCCAGCAGCTTGGAGCAGAACACTGAAGCTTTCTTT. Translating gives CASSLEQNTEAFF. The rearrangement uses TRBV5-1 and TRBJ1-1; D is undetermined. V lost 0 bases and J lost 1, with 4 bases in between. The germline V gene has CDR1 SGHRS and CDR2 YFSETQ. This CDR3 is 13 amino acids long.

This clone is large. The chain joins TRBV7-9 to TRBJ2-7; 8 bases fit TRBD1. Germline lookup yields CDR1 SEHNR and CDR2 FQNEAQ (reference sequence). CDR3 size: 12 residues. J lost 5 bases, V lost 3 bases, and 0 bases had no gene match. CDR3 residues: CASSLDRDEQYF. CDR3 DNA sequence: TGTGCCAGCAGCTTGGACAGGGACGAGCAGTACTTC.

In DNA, the CDR3 is TGTGCCAGCAGTCCCCACGGCGACGGAAACACCATATATTTT. Its translation is CASSPHGDGNTIYF. This chain joins TRBV6-5 and TRBJ1-3, with D unresolved. CDR3 length: 14 amino acids. Germline-derived CDR1 and CDR2 are MNHEY and SVGAGI. With 5 bases removed from V and 4 bases from J, the gap between germline ends came to 12 bases.